One sample yielded the 6 T cell receptor beta chains listed below, sequenced in a study of OX40 agonist ivuxolimab in advanced cancers. The table came from immunoSEQ multiplex PCR; TCRdb's copy has only in-frame clones and leaves some out. Here the sample spans about 64,000 clones, about 90% being singletons. The input for sequencing was CD4+ or CD8+ T cells sorted from blood, taken in a trial of the OX40 agonist ivuxolimab. The receptors stem from an adult with an advanced solid tumor such as melanoma, head and neck, liver or kidney cancer.

The chain combines TRBV5-1 with TRBJ2-5; D might be TRBD1 (6 bases). The CDR3 is made up of 14 amino acids. The V gene's germline CDR1 is SGHRS and CDR2 YFSETQ. The ends were cut back, 1 base at V and 3 bases at J, with 10 bases in the middle. The DNA for the CDR3 is TGCGCCAGCAGCTTGAACAGGGCGAAAGAGACCCAGTACTTC. This gives the protein CASSLNRAKETQYF.

The chain is built from TRBV18 and TRBJ2-1, with 8 bases lining up with TRBD1. Germline lookup yields CDR1 KGHSH and CDR2 LQKENI. The V segment lost 5 bases and the J segment 5 bases; nucleotides outside the gene matches: 5. The CDR3 has 14 amino acids. The DNA of the CDR3 is TGTGCCAGCTCAATCCAGGGGGCCAACAATGAGCAGTTCTTC. Its protein product is CASSIQGANNEQFF.

CDR3 in DNA: TGTGCCAGCAGAGTGACTAGCGGGATAACTAGCGGAGCCTACGAGCAGTACTTC. Translating gives CASRVTSGITSGAYEQYF. The chain recombines TRBV27 with TRBJ2-7; 11 nucleotides agree with TRBD2. The germline V gene encodes CDR1 MNHEY and CDR2 SMNVEV (reference sequence). The CDR3 runs to 18 residues. The V gene end was trimmed by 6 bases and the J gene end by 2 bases; junction bases not matched to a gene: 15.

The V call is TRBV7-2, the J call TRBJ2-7, with D tentatively TRBD1 (5 bases). V lost 1 base, J lost 2 bases, and 9 bases lay in between. Germline-derived CDR1 and CDR2 are SGHTA and FQGNSA. CDR3 length equals 14 residues. CDR3 nucleotides: TGTGCCAGCAGCTTAGATGGGGCCGCCTACGAGCAGTACTTC. It translates to CASSLDGAAYEQYF.

The chain recombines TRBV7-9 with TRBJ2-4, with D possibly TRBD2 on 6 matching bases. The CDR3 spans 12 residues. V gave up 4 bases and J gave up 15 bases, with 16 bases separating them. Looked up from germline, CDR1 is SEHNR and CDR2 is FQNEAQ (reference sequence). This chain's CDR3 is CASSSHPGTGYF. CDR3 in DNA: TGTGCCAGCAGCTCCCATCCCGGGACTGGGTACTTC.

V is TRBV29-1 and J is TRBJ2-7, with TRBD2 matching over 7 bases. This CDR3 spans 15 amino acids. After removal of 1 base from V and 2 bases from J, the junction contained 8 bases not matched to a gene. In germline, CDR1 is SQVTM, CDR2 ANQGSEA. As DNA, the CDR3 is TGCAGCGTTGAAGCGGATGGGGGGAGGGCCTACGAGCAGTACTTC. Protein: CSVEADGGRAYEQYF.